This T cell receptor beta chain derives from a study of regulatory T cells in long-lasting Graves disease. General study findings and limits: Patients with persistent disease shared some 3,000 public clonotypes, outpacing the 966 shared by new patients.

This clonotype has only a few counts. Its specificity is unknown. Time point indicated: persistent/refractory GD, antithyroid drugs over 5 years with positive TRAb. Generation of the TCR library employed RNA extracted from PBMCs. An endocrinology unit in Xi'an, China, supplied the patients. From each patient, about 8.5 milliliters of peripheral blood was drawn and collected into an EDTA anticoagulant tube. This CDR3 has 18 residues. Germline-derived CDR1 and CDR2 are SGHNT and YYREEE (reference sequence). Trimming took 3 bases from V and 1 from J; bases not matched to a gene: 6. Arm-PCR of CDR3 regions and iRepertoire HTBI primers were used to build TCR beta libraries. Authors' analysis steps: Sample data revealed approximately 56 TRBV and some 13 TRBJ segments. TCRdb recomputed calls from the multiplex PCR reads with MiXCR, one row per CDR3 protein. These V and J calls originate from TCRdb's pipeline instead of the authors' own analysis. This sample yields 300,000 to 500,000 distinct CDR3 sequences, of which 20% are seen a single time; 20% belongs to the top ten.

The receptor comes from a female donor with Graves disease. Here the sequenced sample was peripheral blood mononuclear cells (PBMCs), taken when the disease was refractory, from a patient treated with antithyroid drugs. The chain combines TRBV5-4 with TRBJ2-6, with TRBD1 matching 11 bases. Here the CDR3 DNA reads TGTGCCAGCAGCTCCTTGGACAGGGGGCTTTCTGGGGCCAACGTCCTGACTTTC. This sequence encodes CASSSLDRGLSGANVLTF.